The T cell receptor (beta chain) under discussion was sequenced for a study of shared clonotypes between healthy human individuals. Study overall: Samples came from a couple of female and a few male donors aged 18 to 49.

The CDR3 is made up of 18 amino acids. The germline V gene has CDR1 MDHEN and CDR2 SYDVKM. Between the trimmed V and J ends, which lost 2 bases and 2 bases, there was a span of 19 bases. Healthy and HIV-negative, the adult donors had no recent acute infections or vaccinations. Using immunoSEQ multiplex PCR, the repertoire was profiled, and TCRdb retains in-frame clones only, with some absent. The sample includes about 480,000 clones, about 75% of them seen just once. V gene TRBV28 combines with J gene TRBJ1-5, with a weak D call TRBD1 (5 bases). This clonotype was obtained from a woman aged 40 to 50 in good health. Some clones in this sample may be carry-over from other donors' samples. The material sequenced was PBMCs. In nucleotides, the CDR3 is TGTGCCAGCAGTTTAACCTCATGGGGGATGGGTCGCAATCAGCCCCAGCATTTT. Translation: CASSLTSWGMGRNQPQHF.